A selection of T cell receptor beta chains follows, all from one sample in a study of blood T cell repertoires in COVID-19. Data came from immunoSEQ multiplex PCR; TCRdb stores just in-frame clones and leaves some out. The sample records 150,000 to 200,000 clones, just under 80% being singletons. The specimen sequenced was peripheral blood. The receptors originated from an older man with active or convalescent COVID-19. Each CDR3 is given with its conserved first and last residue. D genes are given only for firm matches. The listing skips clone size in some rows; elsewhere it reads once, few, many or a size class.

V gene,J gene,clone size,CDR3 length,D gene,CDR3 protein,CDR3 DNA
TRBV4-2,TRBJ2-7,.,19,TRBD2,CASSQEGLAGGKYSYEQYF,TGTGCCAGCAGCCAAGAGGGACTAGCGGGGGGGAAATACTCCTACGAGCAGTACTTC
TRBV6-5,TRBJ1-3,.,15,.,CASSPPGGLGNTIYF,TGTGCCAGCAGTCCCCCCGGGGGGCTTGGAAACACCATATATTTT
TRBV5-8,TRBJ1-5,.,14,TRBD1,CASSWPQGDQPQHF,TGTGCCAGCAGCTGGCCGCAGGGGGATCAGCCCCAGCATTTT
TRBV5-1,TRBJ2-7,.,14,.,CASSLQGKDYEQYF,TGCGCCAGCAGCTTGCAGGGGAAGGACTACGAGCAGTACTTC
TRBV2,TRBJ1-2,.,14,TRBD1,CASSVYMTGDGYTF,TGTGCCAGCAGTGTATACATGACAGGGGATGGCTACACCTTC
TRBV30,TRBJ1-6,few,12,TRBD1,CAWDRANSPLHF,TGTGCCTGGGACAGGGCTAATTCACCCCTCCACTTT
TRBV29-1,TRBJ1-1,.,16,TRBD1,CSASGKAWQGDTEAFF,TGCAGCGCCTCCGGGAAGGCCTGGCAGGGGGACACTGAAGCTTTCTTT
TRBV11-2,TRBJ2-7,.,12,.,CASRGRGFEQYF,TGTGCCAGCAGGGGAAGGGGTTTCGAGCAGTACTTC
TRBV6-6,TRBJ2-3,.,16,.,CASSAPLVPGADTQYF,TGTGCCAGCAGCGCCCCTTTAGTCCCGGGGGCAGATACGCAGTATTTT
TRBV11-2,TRBJ2-1,.,12,.,CASSLYNNEQFF,TGTGCCAGCAGCCTATATAACAATGAGCAGTTCTTC
TRBV4-3,TRBJ1-6,once,17,TRBD1,CASSLSFTGDRDSPLHF,TGCGCCAGCAGCCTCTCTTTCACAGGGGATCGTGATTCACCCCTCCACTTT
TRBV4-3,TRBJ1-6,.,17,TRBD1,CASSQDSDRGWNSPLHF,TGCGCCAGCAGCCAAGATAGTGACAGGGGATGGAATTCACCCCTCCACTTT
TRBV10-1,TRBJ2-2,few,16,.,CASSPGWRAYSGELFF,TGCGCCAGCAGTCCCGGGTGGAGGGCTTACAGCGGGGAGCTGTTTTTT
TRBV7-2,TRBJ1-5,.,17,TRBD1,CASSLVGGGQGDQPQHF,TGTGCCAGCAGCTTAGTTGGGGGTGGACAGGGAGATCAGCCCCAGCATTTT
TRBV5-5,TRBJ2-5,.,15,TRBD2,CASSLGLVGVETQYF,TGTGCCAGCAGCCTTGGACTAGTTGGGGTAGAGACCCAGTACTTC
TRBV11-2,TRBJ1-1,.,12,.,CASSPGGGGAFF,TGTGCCAGCTCCCCGGGGGGCGGTGGAGCTTTCTTT
TRBV6-2/TRBV6-3,TRBJ2-3,.,13,.,CASSREGGYTQYF,TGTGCCAGCAGCCGTGAGGGCGGTTATACGCAGTATTTT
TRBV29-1,TRBJ2-3,.,13,.,CSVASGVTDTQYF,TGCAGCGTCGCCTCGGGGGTGACAGATACGCAGTATTTT
TRBV2,TRBJ1-6,.,15,TRBD1,CASKGQAEYNSPLHF,TGTGCCAGCAAGGGACAGGCGGAATATAATTCACCCCTCCACTTT
TRBV19,TRBJ2-7,once,15,TRBD1,CASSILGTGYDEQYF,TGTGCCAGTAGTATTTTAGGGACAGGGTACGACGAGCAGTACTTC
TRBV21-1,TRBJ2-4,.,19,.,CASSNSVASGTLAKNIQYF,.
TRBV7-9,TRBJ2-2,.,12,.,CASSQGSGELFF,TGTGCCAGCAGCCAGGGGTCCGGGGAGCTGTTTTTT
TRBV4-3,TRBJ1-1,once,16,TRBD1,CASSRTGGTGDTEAFF,TGCGCCAGCAGCCGAACAGGTGGGACAGGGGACACTGAAGCTTTCTTT
TRBV20-1,TRBJ2-7,.,15,.,CSASSAASGGGEQYF,TGCAGTGCTAGTTCAGCGGCTAGCGGAGGGGGGGAGCAGTACTTC
TRBV5-6,TRBJ2-1,.,13,.,CASSTVLAIEQFF,TGTGCCAGCAGCACAGTACTAGCTATTGAGCAGTTCTTC
TRBV7-9,TRBJ1-2,.,12,.,CAGREGWNGYTF,TGTGCCGGCCGGGAGGGCTGGAATGGCTACACCTTC
TRBV4-3,TRBJ2-3,many,20,.,CASSQGRTRTRPLSTDTQYF,TGCGCCAGCAGCCAAGGAAGAACGAGGACTCGACCATTAAGCACAGATACGCAGTATTTT
TRBV9,TRBJ2-2,.,16,TRBD2,CASSVGLAGVTGELFF,TGTGCCAGCAGCGTAGGGCTAGCGGGGGTGACCGGGGAGCTGTTTTTT
TRBV12-3/TRBV12-4,TRBJ2-1,.,13,TRBD2,CASSLSGGNEQFF,TGTGCCAGCAGTTTAAGCGGGGGGAATGAGCAGTTCTTC
TRBV7-9,TRBJ2-7,.,14,TRBD1,CASSGTGGEYEQYF,TGTGCCAGCAGCGGGACAGGGGGAGAATACGAGCAGTACTTC
TRBV2,TRBJ2-5,.,16,.,CASSVGGAVRGETQYF,TGTGCCAGCAGTGTGGGGGGAGCAGTTCGAGGGGAGACCCAGTACTTC
TRBV10-1,TRBJ1-1,.,14,TRBD1,CASSPYRTGTEAFF,TGCGCCAGCAGTCCATATAGGACAGGGACTGAAGCTTTCTTT
TRBV20-1,TRBJ1-2,.,14,TRBD1,CSASSTGGNYGYTF,TGCAGTGCTAGTTCGACAGGGGGCAACTATGGCTACACCTTC
TRBV13,TRBJ2-7,few,15,TRBD1,CASSFSPDRGNEQYF,TGTGCCAGCAGCTTCTCCCCGGACAGGGGTAACGAGCAGTACTTC
TRBV6-5,TRBJ2-3,once,15,TRBD1,CASTDRGGGTDTQYF,TGTGCCAGCACAGACAGGGGCGGGGGCACAGATACGCAGTATTTT
TRBV9,TRBJ1-6,.,14,.,CASSVDGFYSPLHF,TGTGCCAGCAGCGTAGATGGCTTCTATTCACCCCTCCACTTT
TRBV7-2,TRBJ2-3,.,16,TRBD2,CASSLMAGGSTDTQYF,TGTGCCAGCAGCTTAATGGCGGGGGGGAGCACAGATACGCAGTATTTT
TRBV5-1,TRBJ1-3,.,15,.,CASSLGSGSGNTIYF,TGCGCCAGCAGCTTGGGTTCCGGGAGTGGAAACACCATATATTTT
TRBV5-1,TRBJ1-5,.,15,.,CASSLSSGNDQPQHF,TGCGCCAGCAGCTTGAGTTCGGGGAACGATCAGCCCCAGCATTTT
TRBV6-1,TRBJ1-5,.,15,TRBD1,CASSEVGTGNQPQHF,TGTGCCAGCAGTGAAGTAGGGACAGGGAATCAGCCCCAGCATTTT
TRBV7-8,TRBJ1-4,.,15,TRBD1,CASSPGQGNNEKLFF,TGTGCCAGCAGCCCCGGACAGGGTAATAATGAAAAACTGTTTTTT
TRBV18,TRBJ2-6,.,16,TRBD2,CASSPSGGSGANVLTF,TGTGCCAGCTCACCATCCGGGGGGTCTGGGGCCAACGTCCTGACTTTC
TRBV5-1,TRBJ2-7,.,16,TRBD2,CASSLVSGRAVNEQYF,TGCGCCAGCAGCTTGGTTAGCGGGAGGGCCGTCAACGAGCAGTACTTC
TRBV6-1,TRBJ2-1,.,16,TRBD1,CASSEGGTGGYNEQFF,TGTGCCAGCAGTGAAGGGGGGACAGGGGGCTACAATGAGCAGTTCTTC
TRBV11-2,TRBJ2-1,.,14,.,CASTQGWGSNEQFF,TGTGCCAGCACCCAAGGCTGGGGCAGCAATGAGCAGTTCTTC
TRBV10-3,TRBJ2-7,.,12,TRBD1,CAIRDREGEQYF,TGTGCCATACGGGACAGGGAGGGCGAGCAGTACTTC
TRBV5-1,TRBJ2-7,.,15,TRBD2,CASSLEASGLYEQYF,TGCGCCAGCAGCTTGGAGGCTAGCGGCCTCTACGAGCAGTACTTC
TRBV5-8,TRBJ2-3,.,17,.,CASSYPGAWEGTDTQYF,TGTGCCAGCAGCTACCCGGGAGCTTGGGAGGGCACAGATACGCAGTATTTT
TRBV12-5,TRBJ2-3,.,13,TRBD2,CAASGPGTDTQYF,TGTGCTGCTAGCGGCCCGGGCACAGATACGCAGTATTTT
TRBV27,TRBJ2-7,few,18,.,CASSRFGGRESNSYEQYF,TGTGCCAGCAGTAGATTCGGGGGTAGGGAGTCTAACTCCTACGAGCAGTACTTC
TRBV5-1,TRBJ2-1,.,16,TRBD1,CASTEEGQLRNNEQFF,TGCGCCAGCACTGAAGAGGGACAGTTGCGCAACAATGAGCAGTTCTTC
TRBV2,TRBJ1-2,.,14,.,CASRTGVANYGYTF,TGTGCCAGCAGGACCGGGGTAGCTAACTATGGCTACACCTTC
TRBV25-1,TRBJ2-1,once,16,.,CASSESFASADNEQFF,TGTGCCAGCAGTGAATCGTTCGCTAGCGCCGACAATGAGCAGTTCTTC
TRBV18,TRBJ1-1,.,15,TRBD1,CASSLETGVNTEAFF,TGTGCCAGCTCACTGGAAACAGGGGTGAACACTGAAGCTTTCTTT
TRBV2,TRBJ1-6,.,15,.,CASTRQLSYNSPLHF,TGTGCCAGCACCCGACAGCTCTCCTATAATTCACCCCTCCACTTT